This record covers a single TCR beta chain. This clone was observed a single time. Its antigen is currently not known. Base qualities are not at hand, and no much larger clone is one base apart. The data were taken from a study of radiation and T cells in renal cell carcinoma (dated by TCRdb to the early 2020s). As for the study more broadly: A total of some 51 samples underwent TCR beta sequencing, made up of some 26 tumors and about 27 peripheral blood samples. The final blood draw was performed at 4 weeks after radiation, at the same time as nephrectomy. Across all 53 samples, 3.8 million or so unique CDR3 nucleotide sequences encoding around 2.8 million unique CDR3 amino acid sequences were identified. Study-wide conclusions, independent of this receptor: Tracking of blood repertoire dynamics stopped at three to four weeks after treatment, with no follow-up past that point. With a single-armed trial design, the study had no way to address how radiation dose or scheduling affects the TCR repertoire. Top tumor clonotypes rose in blood from baseline to 2 weeks post-radiation, then contracted by 4 weeks, suggesting transient expansion of tumor-resident clones. Because pretreatment tumor biopsies were not available, the baseline intratumoral presence of clonotypes could not be determined.

Following the manufacturer's recommendations, the immunoSEQ kit was used to generate TCR beta libraries from genomic DNA. To prepare libraries, a first multiplex PCR with proprietary primers was run, followed by a second PCR that added unique barcodes, and a bead cleanup was done after each round. A kit-provided positive control reaction and a negative control reaction were included in every sample batch. The final libraries were assessed on an Agilent 4200 TapeStation D1000 ScreenTape, pooled by volume, and quantified by qPCR. Sequencing was performed on an Illumina NextSeq500 with a MidOutput 150-cycle cartridge, and 156 Read1 and 15 Index1 cycles were run with kit custom primers. The pooled library was loaded at approximately 0.98 pM with around 20% PhiX control spiked in. On the study's bioinformatics: Vendor-processed data were analyzed in R, with a clonotype defined as all T cells sharing the same CDR3 nucleotide sequence. For clone abundance analyses, frequencies were normalized to the 10,000 most abundant clones per sample. Public T cell clones, which averaged fewer than five per sample, were excluded before analysis. A difference in abundance of at least 32-fold between compartments was used to define tumor-enriched and baseline blood-enriched clonotypes. A beta-binomial differential abundance model was used to identify clonotypes that were expanded or contracted between blood time points. The Baroni-Urbani and Buser coefficient was used to measure tumor-blood repertoire similarity, and groups were compared with two-tailed Wilcoxon tests in R. TCRdb provides this immuneACCESS table in a form limited to in-frame rearrangements. Some clones are lacking; in checked studies, under half of them reflect an unresolved V gene, and why the rest are absent is not known. That table supplies the V and J calls and clone size; D and trimming were determined from the DNA. The sample table records around 95,000 clones; about 79% of these occur just once. Approximately 7.8% of the sample lies in the top ten.

Here V drops 3 bases and J drops 1 base, and the junction holds 5 bases not matched to any gene. There are 15 amino acids in the CDR3, from cysteine to phenylalanine inclusive. Only the CDR3 portion is preserved as DNA: 45 bases, with reading frame beginning at the first base. Sequences SGHRS (CDR1) and YFSETQ (CDR2) are obtained from the germline V gene. What this sample's time point label stands for: blood 4 weeks post-SBRT, at nephrectomy. Read against the paper, the sample's treatment or condition label means: 15 Gy SBRT to primary tumor, nephrectomy 4 weeks later. The samples were drawn from a clinical trial, where primary renal cell carcinomas were treated with 15 Gy of stereotactic body radiation therapy and then removed by nephrectomy 4 weeks afterward. To track tumor-enriched clonotypes, serial peripheral blood was sampled from radiation-treated patients at baseline and at 2 weeks and 4 weeks after SBRT. Renal cell carcinoma with clear cell pathology was present in all patients. Genomic DNA for TCR sequencing was prepared using the QIAamp DNA Blood Mini Kit (Qiagen). Samples were included in the analyses only if all quality control checks were passed.

Sequenced here: blood, sampled from a patient whose treatment included radiotherapy and nephrectomy. This TCR came from a man aged 55 to 70 with renal cell carcinoma. The chain uses TRBV5-1 and TRBJ2-7; 9 of the junction bases match TRBD2. The CDR3 amino acid sequence is: CASSSTSGPSYEQYF. The DNA is TGCGCCAGCAGCTCGACTAGCGGACCATCCTACGAGCAGTACTTC.